Each of the 2 T cell receptor beta chains below was sequenced from the same sample in a study of fetal regulatory T cell absence and autoimmunity. Sequencing was performed with immunoSEQ multiplex PCR; in TCRdb, only in-frame clones are kept and a portion is missing. Among 95,000 to 100,000 clones, approximately 75% were seen once, and the ten largest hold 1.5% to 2%. Specimen: pancreas tissue. Every receptor here comes from a male donor with IPEX syndrome.

The genes are TRBV12-5 and TRBJ1-5; a possible D gene is TRBD1 (6 bases). Germline V lookup: CDR1 LGHNT, CDR2 FRNRAP. The CDR3 length is 16 residues. The ends were cut back, 5 bases at V and 1 base at J, with 15 bases in the middle. The CDR3 DNA is TGTGCTAGTGGTCAAACAGCAGGGGTCAGCAATCAGCCCCAGCATTTT. Protein sequence: CASGQTAGVSNQPQHF.

The chain has TRBV10-3 and TRBJ2-3, with 9 bases fitting TRBD2. The CDR3 loop spans 16 amino acids. V gave up 7 bases and J gave up 4 bases; unmatched junction bases: 12. Per the germline V gene, CDR1 is ENHRY and CDR2 is SYGVKD. CDR3 sequence reads: CAIKGTSRTLADTQYF. DNA for the CDR3: TGTGCCATCAAGGGGACTAGCCGCACACTTGCAGATACGCAGTATTTT.